This TCR beta chain was recorded in a study of T cell responses to AZD1222 COVID-19 vaccine. Study-wide results and caveats: Researchers report vaccine-associated CD4 TCRs spanning spike, with dominance at 160-218 and 743-854. Females made up more of the donors, who were largely white British, and clonal diversity may have come out too low. The reported proportion of spike-specific TCRs targeting unmutated variant regions was nearly half.

A remark on this clone: What it recognizes is unknown.

The CDR3 extends over 12 amino acids. The V end was cut by 6 bases, the J end by 5 bases, with 12 bases between. Germline-derived CDR1 and CDR2 are SQVTM and ANQGSEA. Sequenced by immunoSEQ multiplex PCR; TCRdb stores in-frame clones only, minus some. The sample has approximately 24,000 clones; 88% are singletons. Second-dose timings of about 4 or about 12 weeks were pooled. The starting material was peripheral blood, obtained 28 days after the second AZD1222 dose. The genes are TRBV29-1 and TRBJ2-3; no reliable D call. This receptor was obtained from an adult who received the AZD1222 COVID-19 vaccine. CDR3: CSVDRIGDTQYF. As DNA, the CDR3 is TGCAGCGTGGACCGGATCGGAGATACGCAGTATTTT.